This TCR beta chain was recovered during a study of spatial heterogeneity in lung cancer. Whole-study results and caveats: Blood showed ubiquitous tumor TCRs more often at resection than at routine follow-up.

This clonotype was counted ten times or more. Its specificity is unknown. The CDR3 sequence is 14 residues long. The trim removed 4 bases at V and 10 bases at J, leaving 8 bases unmatched. Germline V gives CDR1 SGHRS, CDR2 YFSETQ. From the 5' RACE reads, TCRdb called clonotypes with MiXCR, one entry per CDR3 protein. Seen here are tens of thousands of distinct CDR3 sequences, 7.5% observed once, and the top ten hold under 30%. Time point given: sample taken at primary tumor resection. TCRs were sequenced from unsorted whole RNA of tumor, nontumor lung or PBMC. This clonotype originated in a male donor with early-stage non-small cell lung cancer. Source: PBMCs, taken at surgery. The chain combines TRBV5-1 with TRBJ1-4; 9 nucleotides align to TRBD1. The CDR3 is CASSPQGQGGKLFF. CDR3 bases: TGCGCCAGCAGCCCCCAGGGACAGGGAGGAAAACTGTTTTTT.